The 4 T cell receptor beta chains given below trace back to one sample, sequenced in a study of metastatic and nonmetastatic thyroid tumors. Before thyroid surgery, none of the patients had received any treatment. TCRdb reassembled clones from the PCR reads with MiXCR. The sample has 25,000 to 35,000 clones; over 15% are singletons. Sequenced: blood. Receptors originate from a female donor with papillary thyroid cancer or a benign thyroid nodule (not recorded which). Some clones in this sample may be carry-over from other donors' samples.

The chain combines TRBV20-1 with TRBJ2-1; 10 bases fit TRBD2. V lost 1 base, J lost 6 bases, and 9 bases stayed unmatched. This CDR3 has 16 amino acids. Germline CDR1 reads DFQATT; CDR2 reads SNEGSKA (reference sequence). The CDR3 is CSARAPTSGKVNEQFF. In nucleotides, the CDR3 is TGCAGTGCTAGAGCCCCCACTAGCGGGAAGGTCAATGAGCAGTTCTTC.

This clone was counted ten times or more. The genes are TRBV25-1 and TRBJ1-2; D is ambiguous. Trimming removed 10 bases at V and 7 bases at J, with 13 bases between. The CDR3 consists of 11 residues. Per the germline V gene, CDR1 is MGHDK and CDR2 is SYGVNS. In nucleotides, the CDR3 is TGTGCCACCTCATACGGGCTTGGCTACACCTTC. Protein product: CATSYGLGYTF.

By sample share, this clone is medium-sized. This chain uses TRBV12-5 with TRBJ1-2; D might be TRBD1 (5 bases). Between the trimmed V and J ends, which lost 4 bases and 3 bases, there was a span of 9 bases. In germline, CDR1 is LGHNT, CDR2 FRNRAP. The CDR3 has 13 amino acids. The CDR3 loop reads CASGSQTDYGYTF. In DNA, the CDR3 is TGTGCTAGTGGTTCGCAGACAGACTATGGCTACACCTTC.

This clone was detected many times. Additional DNA sequences in this sample encode the identical CDR3. The chain carries TRBV7-9 and TRBJ1-3; D not certain. Looked up from germline, CDR1 is SEHNR and CDR2 is FQNEAQ (reference sequence). V was clipped by 5 bases and J by 0 bases, with 11 bases between them. The CDR3 sequence is 15 residues long. The CDR3 sequence: CASSASRPSGNTIYF. CDR3 nucleotide sequence: TGTGCCAGCAGCGCTAGCAGGCCCTCTGGAAACACCATATATTTT.